This T cell receptor beta chain was recovered during a study of T cell responses to AZD1222 COVID-19 vaccine. V shed 5 bases and J 2 bases; nucleotides not matched to a gene: 8. CDR3 length equals 15 residues. Germline V gene sequence: CDR1 SGHAT, CDR2 FQDESV (reference sequence). Data came from immunoSEQ multiplex PCR; TCRdb stores just in-frame clones and leaves some out. The profile shows around 160,000 clones, roughly 80% of them singletons. The chain is built from TRBV11-1 and TRBJ2-5, with 7 bases that match TRBD1. The specimen was peripheral blood, collected on day 0 of MenACWY control vaccination. The receptor's source is an adult in good health. Here the CDR3 reads CASSRWTGTQETQYF. The DNA for the CDR3 is TGTGCCAGCAGCCGTTGGACAGGTACACAAGAGACCCAGTACTTC. Together with reference TRBV11-1 and TRBJ2-5, the CDR3 gives the full variable domain: EAEVAQSPRYKITEKSQAVAFWCDPISGHATLYWYRQILGQGPELLVQFQDESVVDDSQLPKDRFSAERLKGVDSTLKIQPAELGDSAMYLCASSRWTGTQETQYFGPGTRLLVL.